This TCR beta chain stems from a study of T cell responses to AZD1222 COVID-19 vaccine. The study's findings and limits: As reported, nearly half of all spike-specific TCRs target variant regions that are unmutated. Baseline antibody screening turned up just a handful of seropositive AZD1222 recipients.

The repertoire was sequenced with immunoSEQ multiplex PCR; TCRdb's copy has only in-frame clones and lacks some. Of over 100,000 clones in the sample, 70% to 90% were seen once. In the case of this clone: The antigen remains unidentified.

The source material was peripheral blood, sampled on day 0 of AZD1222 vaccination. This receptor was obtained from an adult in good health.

The CDR3: CASSYSQGSGEQYF. CDR3 sequence (DNA): TGTGCCAGCAGTTACTCGCAAGGGTCGGGGGAGCAGTACTTC. This chain uses TRBV6-5 with TRBJ2-7; possible D gene TRBD2, 5 bases. The germline V gene has CDR1 MNHEY and CDR2 SVGAGI. The V end was cut by 0 bases, the J end by 7 bases, with 13 bases between. The CDR3 length is 14 residues.